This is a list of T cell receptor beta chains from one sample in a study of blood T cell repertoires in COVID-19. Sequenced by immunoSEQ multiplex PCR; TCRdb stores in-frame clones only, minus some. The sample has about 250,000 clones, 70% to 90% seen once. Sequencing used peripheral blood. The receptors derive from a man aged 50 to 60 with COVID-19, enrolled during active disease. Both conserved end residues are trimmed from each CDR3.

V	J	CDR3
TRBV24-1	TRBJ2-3	ATSDPGSTDTQY
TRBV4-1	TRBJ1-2	ASKFRAEGTDYYTNYGYT
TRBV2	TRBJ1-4	ASSEGIGERNEKLF
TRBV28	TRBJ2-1	ASRNTGTRGYNEQF
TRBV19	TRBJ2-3	ASSIGSAGASTDTQY
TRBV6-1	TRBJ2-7	ASSEGGVSYEQY
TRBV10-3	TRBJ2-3	AISVAGRRTDTQY
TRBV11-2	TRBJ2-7	ASSLSRPGPYEQY
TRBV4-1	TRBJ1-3	ASSQIETAISGNTIY
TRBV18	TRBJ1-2	ASSDSRDTHLYGYT
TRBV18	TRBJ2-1	ASSPIGGGEQF
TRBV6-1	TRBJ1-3	ASSEGYRGSSGNTIY
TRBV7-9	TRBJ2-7	ASSRRTGVSSYEQY
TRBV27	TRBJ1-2	ASSLLAGDYGYT
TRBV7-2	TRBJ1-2	ASSPRTGENYGYT
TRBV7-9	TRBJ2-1	ASSFEIFISEQF
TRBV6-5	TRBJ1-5	ASHGQFNQPQH